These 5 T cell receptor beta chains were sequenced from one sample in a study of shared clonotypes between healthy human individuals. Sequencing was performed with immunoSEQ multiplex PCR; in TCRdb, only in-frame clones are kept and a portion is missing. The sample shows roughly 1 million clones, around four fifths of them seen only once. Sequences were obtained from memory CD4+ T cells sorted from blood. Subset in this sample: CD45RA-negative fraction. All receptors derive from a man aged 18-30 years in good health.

CDR3 protein: CASSQDSLAGDPDTQYF. CDR3 in DNA: TGCGCCAGCAGCCAGGATAGCCTAGCGGGGGATCCAGATACGCAGTATTTT. This rearrangement joins TRBV4-1 to TRBJ2-3; 10 bases align to TRBD2. This CDR3 comprises 17 residues. V gave up 3 bases and J gave up 4 bases; unmatched junction bases: 10. Germline assignment: CDR1 MGHRA and CDR2 YSYEKL.

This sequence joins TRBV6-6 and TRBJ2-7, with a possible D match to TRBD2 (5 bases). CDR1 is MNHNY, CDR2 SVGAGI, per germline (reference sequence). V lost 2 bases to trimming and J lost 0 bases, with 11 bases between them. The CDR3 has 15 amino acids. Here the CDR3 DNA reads TGTGCCAGCAGTTACGGAGGACTCCACTCCTACGAGCAGTACTTC. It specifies CASSYGGLHSYEQYF.

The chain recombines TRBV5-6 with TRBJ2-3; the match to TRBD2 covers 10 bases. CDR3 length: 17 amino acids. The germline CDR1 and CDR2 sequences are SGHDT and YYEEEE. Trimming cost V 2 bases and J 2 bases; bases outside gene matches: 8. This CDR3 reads CASSLRLAGAATDTQYF. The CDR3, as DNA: TGTGCCAGCAGCTTACGCCTAGCGGGGGCCGCCACAGATACGCAGTATTTT.

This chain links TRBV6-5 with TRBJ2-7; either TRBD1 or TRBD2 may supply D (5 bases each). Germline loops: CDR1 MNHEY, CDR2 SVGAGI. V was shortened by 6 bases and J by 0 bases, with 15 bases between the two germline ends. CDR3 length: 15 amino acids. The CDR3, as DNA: TGTGCCAGCAGCCGAGGGGCAGTCAGCTCCTACGAGCAGTACTTC. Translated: CASSRGAVSSYEQYF.

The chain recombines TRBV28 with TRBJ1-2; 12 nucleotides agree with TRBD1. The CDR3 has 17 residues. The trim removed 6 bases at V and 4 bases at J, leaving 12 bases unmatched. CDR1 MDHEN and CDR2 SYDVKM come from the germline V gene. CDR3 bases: TGTGCCAGCAGAGGGCTCGGGACAGGGGGCTTCGGCTATGGCTACACCTTC. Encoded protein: CASRGLGTGGFGYGYTF.